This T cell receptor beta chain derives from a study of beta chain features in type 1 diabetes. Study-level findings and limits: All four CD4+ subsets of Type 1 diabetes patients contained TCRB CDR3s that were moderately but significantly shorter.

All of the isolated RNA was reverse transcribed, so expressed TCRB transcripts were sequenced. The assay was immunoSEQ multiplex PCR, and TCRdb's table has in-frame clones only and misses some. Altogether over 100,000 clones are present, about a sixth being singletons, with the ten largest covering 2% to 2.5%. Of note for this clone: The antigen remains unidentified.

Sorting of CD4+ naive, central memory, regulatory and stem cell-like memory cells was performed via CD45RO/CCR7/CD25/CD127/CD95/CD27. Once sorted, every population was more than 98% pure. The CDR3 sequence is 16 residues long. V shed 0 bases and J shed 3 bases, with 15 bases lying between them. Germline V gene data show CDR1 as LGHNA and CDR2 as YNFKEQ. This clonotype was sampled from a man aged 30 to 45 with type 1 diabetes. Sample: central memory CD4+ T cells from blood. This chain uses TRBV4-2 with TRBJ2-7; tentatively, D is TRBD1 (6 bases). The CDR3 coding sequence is TGTGCCAGCAGCCAAGAGTACAGGGACGACAACTACGAGCAGTACTTC. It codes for CASSQEYRDDNYEQYF.